The next 24 T cell receptor beta chains were all read from a single sample in a study of blood T cell repertoires in COVID-19. Assay used: immunoSEQ multiplex PCR; TCRdb lists only in-frame clones, some missing. The data show about 160,000 clones, under 95% seen once. Sequenced: peripheral blood. These receptors were taken from a man aged 60-69 years with active or convalescent COVID-19.

The chain links TRBV19 to TRBJ1-1; 9 bases are shared with TRBD1. This CDR3 is built from 15 residues. Germline loops: CDR1 LNHDA, CDR2 SQIVND (reference sequence). Trimming cost V 2 bases and J 1 base; bases outside gene matches: 2. The DNA for the CDR3 is TGTGCCAGTAGTATACCGGGACAGGGGAACACTGAAGCTTTCTTT. Translated: CASSIPGQGNTEAFF.

The CDR3 reads CAISAGDTNYGYTF. In nucleotides, the CDR3 is TGTGCCATCAGCGCAGGGGATACTAACTATGGCTACACCTTC. This sequence joins TRBV10-3 and TRBJ1-2, with D possibly matching TRBD1 (6 bases). The CDR3 loop spans 14 amino acids. Between the trimmed V and J ends, which lost 6 bases and 0 bases, there was a span of 11 bases. Germline values: CDR1 ENHRY, CDR2 SYGVKD.

V is TRBV7-6 and J is TRBJ1-1; possible D gene TRBD1, 5 bases. Germline V CDR1 and CDR2: SGHVS, FNYEAQ. Trimming removed 7 bases at V and 0 bases at J, with 24 bases between. This CDR3 is 18 amino acids long. CDR3 sequence: CASNRLGQGILLNTEAFF. Here the CDR3 DNA reads TGTGCCAGCAACCGGCTAGGGCAGGGAATTCTTTTGAACACTGAAGCTTTCTTT. Full variable domain (missing parts from reference TRBV7-6 and TRBJ1-1): GAGVSQSPRYKVTKRGQDVALRCDPISGHVSLYWYRQALGQGPEFLTYFNYEAQQDKSGLPNDRFSAERPEGSISTLTIQRTEQRDSAMYRCASNRLGQGILLNTEAFFGQGTRLTVV.

CDR3 bases: TGTGCCAGCAGTGAAGCGAGAAGGACAGTTTCCTACAATGAGCAGTTCTTC. Encoded protein: CASSEARRTVSYNEQFF. The chain combines TRBV2 with TRBJ2-1, with a tentative D call TRBD1 (6 bases). The CDR3 has 17 amino acids. V lost 0 bases to trimming and J lost 1 base, with 13 bases between them. Germline CDR1 and CDR2: SNHLY and FYNNEI.

This chain connects TRBV5-5 to TRBJ2-1; 10 bases agree with TRBD2. V trimming: 3 bases; J trimming: 2 bases; junction bases outside the gene matches: 5. This CDR3 comprises 16 residues. Germline V CDR1 and CDR2: SGHKS, YYEKEE (reference sequence). The chain's CDR3 is CASSSALAGAYNEQFF. The CDR3 nucleotides read TGTGCCAGCAGCTCCGCCCTAGCGGGGGCCTACAATGAGCAGTTCTTC.

This clone was recorded once. The chain employs TRBV11-2 and TRBJ2-1; tentative D call: TRBD2 (6 bases). The V and J ends lost 7 bases and 9 bases respectively, with 22 bases between them. Germline CDR1 SGHAT, CDR2 FQNNGV. The CDR3 has 15 residues. The CDR3 DNA follows: TGTGCCAGCACGCGACCGGGACTTAGAAGCGGTGAGCAGTTCTTC. This translates into CASTRPGLRSGEQFF.

The DNA for the CDR3 is TGTGCCAGTAGTATCCCGGGAGTGGGGACCCAGTACTTC. Its translation is CASSIPGVGTQYF. This chain joins TRBV19 and TRBJ2-5, with a weak D call TRBD2 (6 bases). Between the trimmed V and J ends, which lost 3 bases and 7 bases, there was a span of 12 bases. Germline V lookup: CDR1 LNHDA, CDR2 SQIVND (reference sequence). This CDR3 has 13 residues.

V usage is TRBV27 and J usage is TRBJ1-2, with TRBD1 as a possible D gene (5 bases). The V end was cut by 4 bases, the J end by 4 bases, with 13 bases between. The germline V gene has CDR1 MNHEY and CDR2 SMNVEV (reference sequence). There are 14 residues in the CDR3. Here the CDR3 DNA reads TGTGCCAGCAGTTCCAGGGCAGCGAGCTATGGCTACACCTTC. Translation gives CASSSRAASYGYTF.

The chain is built from TRBV27 and TRBJ1-2; 8 nucleotides match TRBD1. Germline CDR1 reads MNHEY; CDR2 reads SMNVEV (reference sequence). The CDR3 runs 15 residues. Trimming at V came to 2 bases and at J to 0 bases, leaving 2 bases not matched to a gene. This CDR3 reads CASSLKGQANYGYTF. CDR3 sequence (DNA): TGTGCCAGCAGTTTAAAGGGACAGGCTAACTATGGCTACACCTTC.

V gene TRBV3-1 (or the pseudogene TRBV3-2) combines with J gene TRBJ2-5, with D possibly matching TRBD1 (6 bases). V shed 0 bases and J shed 9 bases, with 17 bases lying between them. The germline V gene has CDR1 LGHDT and CDR2 YNNKEL (reference sequence). The CDR3 is made up of 15 amino acids. The CDR3 spells CASSQDTGLGKPQYF. CDR3 bases: TGTGCCAGCAGCCAAGACACAGGGTTAGGGAAGCCCCAGTACTTC.

The chain joins TRBV5-4 to TRBJ2-7; possible D gene TRBD1, 5 bases. V dropped 1 base and J dropped 5 bases, with 10 bases sitting between them. The CDR3 sequence is 13 residues long. CDR1 and CDR2 (germline): SGHNT, YYREEE (reference sequence). CDR3 residues: CASSLSAGNEQYF. The CDR3 nucleotides are TGTGCCAGCAGCTTGTCTGCAGGGAACGAGCAGTACTTC.

The CDR3 nucleotides are TGCGCCAGCAGCTTGAACGGACTAGCGAGTAACAATGAGCAGTTCTTC. The encoded protein is CASSLNGLASNNEQFF. V and J are TRBV5-1 and TRBJ2-1; 9 bases are a match to TRBD2. V shed 1 base, J shed 5 bases, and the junction held 7 bases outside the gene matches. The germline V gene has CDR1 SGHRS and CDR2 YFSETQ. This CDR3 region has 16 residues.

The rearrangement joins TRBV15 to TRBJ2-7; the match to TRBD1 covers 7 bases. The CDR3 covers 15 residues. V was pared by 0 bases and J by 2 bases, with 4 bases of the junction left unmatched. CDR1 is LNHNV, CDR2 YYDKDF, per germline (reference sequence). The CDR3 is CATSRDRQGAYEQYF. The CDR3 nucleotides are TGTGCCACCAGCAGAGATCGGCAGGGGGCCTACGAGCAGTACTTC.

This clone was recorded a few times. The chain carries TRBV3-1 (or the pseudogene TRBV3-2) and TRBJ1-6; D call uncertain. V lost 4 bases and J 3 bases, leaving 16 bases between the germline ends. The CDR3 runs to 17 residues. CDR1 is LGHDT and CDR2 is YNNKEL in the germline V gene (reference sequence). CDR3 DNA sequence: TGTGCCAGCAGCCCCTGGACTGGCAAACTCTATAATTCACCCCTCCACTTT. This gives the protein CASSPWTGKLYNSPLHF.

The genes are TRBV7-2 and TRBJ2-4; TRBD2 matches 10 bases. J gave up 3 bases and V 1 base, and 9 bases lay outside the gene matches. This CDR3 region has 18 residues. Germline values: CDR1 SGHTA, CDR2 FQGNSA. The chain's CDR3 is CASSLVVAGGRGKNIQYF. CDR3 nucleotide sequence: TGTGCCAGCAGCTTAGTTGTAGCGGGGGGCCGGGGCAAAAACATTCAGTACTTC.

This chain links TRBV2 with TRBJ1-5; tentative D call: TRBD1 (5 bases). Germline assignment: CDR1 SNHLY and CDR2 FYNNEI. V lost 5 bases and J lost 0, with 11 bases in between. CDR3 size: 15 residues. This CDR3 is CASSSWTLSNQPQHF. CDR3 DNA sequence: TGTGCCAGCAGTAGTTGGACACTTAGCAATCAGCCCCAGCATTTT.

This clone was detected once. This rearrangement joins TRBV3-1 (or the pseudogene TRBV3-2) to TRBJ2-3, with D maybe TRBD2 (6 bases). The CDR3 length is 13 residues. Trimming took off 4 bases at V and 5 bases at J, with 10 bases between the two ends. The germline V gene has CDR1 LGHDT and CDR2 YNNKEL (reference sequence). CDR3 in amino acids: CASSLEGGDTQYF. CDR3 DNA sequence: TGTGCCAGCAGCCTGGAGGGAGGAGATACGCAGTATTTT.

The rearrangement joins TRBV7-6 to TRBJ2-3, with TRBD1 matching 7 bases. Germline V lookup: CDR1 SGHVS, CDR2 FNYEAQ. The CDR3 has 15 residues. The ends lost 5 bases at V and 3 bases at J; junction bases unmatched: 8. CDR3 amino acids: CASSLLKGATDTQYF. In nucleotides, the CDR3 is TGTGCCAGCAGCCTTCTTAAGGGGGCTACAGATACGCAGTATTTT.

The chain has TRBV29-1 and TRBJ1-5; D may be TRBD1 (5 bases). This CDR3 contains 12 residues. From germline, CDR1 is SQVTM and CDR2 ANQGSEA. The chain's CDR3 is CSIGVSNQPQHF. The CDR3 coding sequence is TGCAGTATAGGGGTTAGCAATCAGCCCCAGCATTTT.

The rearrangement joins TRBV18 to TRBJ2-6, with a tentative D call TRBD1 (6 bases). The CDR3 spans 16 residues. Germline CDR1 and CDR2: KGHSH and LQKENI. The V and J ends lost 3 bases and 0 bases respectively, with 9 bases between them. The CDR3 DNA reads TGTGCCAGCTCACCTTCCAGGGGCTCTGGGGCCAACGTCCTGACTTTC. Amino acid sequence: CASSPSRGSGANVLTF.

The CDR3 here is CASKPQGAGEAFF. DNA of the CDR3: TGTGCCAGCAAACCACAGGGGGCAGGTGAAGCTTTCTTT. V gene TRBV27 combines with J gene TRBJ1-1, with 9 bases lining up with TRBD1. V was pared by 7 bases and J by 7 bases, with 7 bases of the junction left unmatched. The CDR3 has 13 residues. Germline V gene sequence: CDR1 MNHEY, CDR2 SMNVEV (reference sequence).

The rearrangement links TRBV11-3 to TRBJ2-5, with 10 bases matching TRBD2. This CDR3 contains 16 residues. Per germline, CDR1 SGHNT and CDR2 YENEEA. V shed 2 bases and J 4 bases; nucleotides not matched to a gene: 7. The CDR3 sequence is CASSLTHSGGPETQYF. CDR3 sequence (DNA): TGTGCCAGCAGCTTAACCCATAGCGGGGGGCCAGAGACCCAGTACTTC.

About this clone itself: In the same sample, other DNA sequences code for this CDR3. The V and J genes are TRBV15 and TRBJ2-5, with 9 bases identical to TRBD2. The germline V gene has CDR1 LNHNV and CDR2 YYDKDF (reference sequence). The J segment lost 2 bases and the V segment lost 0 bases, leaving 1 base of the junction unmatched. This CDR3 spans 15 amino acids. Here the CDR3 reads CATSRDLAGQETQYF. In DNA form, the CDR3 reads TGTGCCACCAGCAGAGATCTAGCGGGACAAGAGACCCAGTACTTC.

The rearrangement joins TRBV12-3 or TRBV12-4 to TRBJ1-3; D gene unclear. The CDR3 sequence is 13 residues long. V lost 7 bases, J lost 0 bases, and 7 bases lay in between. CDR3 residues: CASKYLSGNTIYF. The DNA of the CDR3 is TGTGCCAGCAAATATCTCTCTGGAAACACCATATATTTT.